This is a list of T cell receptor beta chains from one sample in a study of beta chain features in type 1 diabetes. TCRdb keeps only in-frame clones here, not all; method: immunoSEQ multiplex PCR. The repertoire includes about 160,000 clones, approximately 8.4% of them detected once, and 0.5% sits in the top ten. The specimen was central memory CD4+ T cells from blood. The receptors come from a man aged 18 to 30 with type 1 diabetes. Each CDR3 is given with its conserved first and last residue. D genes are given only for firm matches. Size values are once, few and many counts, or a class for expanded clones, and some rows have none.

J: TRBJ2-4
size: many
D: TRBD1
V: TRBV4-3
CDR3: CASSTMTQGDIQYF
DNA: TGCGCCAGCAGTACCATGACACAGGGGGACATTCAGTACTTC

J: TRBJ2-1
size: -
D: TRBD2
V: TRBV29-1
CDR3: CSARRLAELSYNEQFF
DNA: TGCAGCGCTCGGAGACTAGCAGAACTTTCCTACAATGAGCAGTTCTTC

J: TRBJ2-3
size: few
D: -
V: TRBV19
CDR3: CASSGALPYRTPQYF
DNA: TGTGCCAGTAGTGGTGCCCTCCCGTACCGGACACCCCAGTATTTT

J: TRBJ1-4
size: few
D: TRBD1
V: TRBV4-2
CDR3: CASSQVGTGENEKLFF
DNA: TGTGCCAGCAGCCAAGTTGGGACAGGGGAAAATGAAAAACTGTTTTTT

J: TRBJ2-3
size: -
D: TRBD1
V: TRBV5-6
CDR3: CASSLAGQGAADTQYF
DNA: TGTGCCAGCAGCTTGGCCGGACAGGGGGCGGCAGATACGCAGTATTTT

J: TRBJ1-1
size: -
D: -
V: TRBV11-2
CDR3: CASSLERGGKAEAFF
DNA: TGTGCCAGCAGCTTAGAACGGGGGGGGAAGGCTGAAGCTTTCTTT

J: TRBJ2-7
size: -
D: -
V: TRBV19
CDR3: CASASQGGSGEQYF
DNA: TGTGCCTCCGCCTCCCAGGGAGGTTCGGGCGAGCAGTACTTC

J: TRBJ1-1
size: -
D: TRBD1
V: TRBV27
CDR3: CASSSRTGGSSTEAFF
DNA: TGTGCCAGCAGTTCCCGGACAGGGGGCTCGAGCACTGAAGCTTTCTTT

J: TRBJ2-4
size: few
D: TRBD2
V: TRBV6-1
CDR3: CASSMGWEGKNIQYF
DNA: TGTGCCAGCTCAATGGGGTGGGAGGGCAAAAACATTCAGTACTTC

J: TRBJ2-3
size: medium-sized
D: -
V: TRBV29-1
CDR3: CSVAASTDTQYF
DNA: TGCAGCGTTGCCGCTAGTACAGATACGCAGTATTTT

J: TRBJ2-3
size: few
D: TRBD1
V: TRBV18
CDR3: CASSSGTGGDTQYF
DNA: TGTGCCAGCTCATCGGGGACAGGGGGAGATACGCAGTATTTT

J: TRBJ1-5
size: -
D: -
V: TRBV27
CDR3: CASRDVATGQPQHF
DNA: TGTGCCAGCAGAGATGTGGCCACGGGACAGCCCCAGCATTTT

J: TRBJ2-5
size: -
D: -
V: TRBV5-1
CDR3: CASSTGVQETQYF
DNA: TGCGCCAGCAGCACGGGGGTCCAAGAGACCCAGTACTTC

J: TRBJ1-2
size: few
D: -
V: TRBV6-1
CDR3: CASSEGAGIDGYTF
DNA: TGTGCCAGCAGTGAAGGGGCAGGGATTGATGGCTACACCTTC

J: TRBJ2-2
size: -
D: -
V: TRBV7-9
CDR3: CASSPLGSGELFF
DNA: TGTGCCAGCAGCCCCCTAGGCTCCGGGGAGCTGTTTTTT

J: TRBJ2-3
size: -
D: TRBD2
V: TRBV5-1
CDR3: CASSWGLEVSDTQYF
DNA: TGCGCCAGCAGCTGGGGACTAGAAGTATCAGATACGCAGTATTTT

J: TRBJ1-5
size: -
D: -
V: TRBV6-5
CDR3: CASSLSGASNQPQHF
DNA: TGTGCCAGCAGTCTCTCAGGGGCTAGCAATCAGCCCCAGCATTTT

J: TRBJ2-1
size: many
D: -
V: TRBV5-1
CDR3: CASSPNNNNEQFF
DNA: TGCGCCAGCAGCCCGAACAATAACAATGAGCAGTTCTTC

J: TRBJ2-5
size: -
D: TRBD2
V: TRBV10-3
CDR3: CASSDSGGGETQYF
DNA: TGTGCCAGCAGCGATAGCGGGGGTGGGGAGACCCAGTACTTC

J: TRBJ2-5
size: few
D: -
V: TRBV27
CDR3: CASSNLQQETQYF
DNA: TGTGCCAGCAGTAACTTACAGCAAGAGACCCAGTACTTC

J: TRBJ2-7
size: -
D: TRBD1
V: TRBV27
CDR3: CASSRGQIYEQYF
DNA: TGTGCCAGCAGTAGGGGACAGATCTACGAGCAGTACTTC

J: TRBJ2-1
size: few
D: TRBD2
V: TRBV28
CDR3: CASASGGALQFQFF
DNA: TGTGCCAGCGCTAGCGGGGGGGCACTACAGTTCCAGTTCTTC

J: TRBJ2-3
size: -
D: -
V: TRBV5-1
CDR3: CASTSLQAQGGTQYF
DNA: TGCGCCAGCACGTCGTTACAGGCCCAGGGGGGTACGCAGTATTTT

J: TRBJ1-2
size: -
D: TRBD1
V: TRBV10-3
CDR3: CAITKRTGTGKNYGYTF
DNA: TGTGCCATCACCAAAAGAACCGGGACAGGGAAGAACTATGGCTACACCTTC

J: TRBJ1-5
size: few
D: -
V: TRBV7-2
CDR3: CASSLAGGGGNQPQHF
DNA: TGTGCCAGCAGCTTAGCGGGGGGAGGGGGCAATCAGCCCCAGCATTTT

J: TRBJ2-3
size: few
D: TRBD2
V: TRBV5-4
CDR3: CATTSGRAEGRTTQYF
DNA: TGTGCCACCACTAGCGGGAGGGCCGAAGGCAGGACTACGCAGTATTTT

J: TRBJ1-2
size: -
D: -
V: TRBV27
CDR3: CASSKQGDYGYTF
DNA: TGTGCCAGCAGTAAACAGGGAGACTATGGCTACACCTTC

J: TRBJ2-1
size: -
D: -
V: TRBV9
CDR3: CASSASRLSYNEQFF
DNA: TGTGCCAGCAGCGCTAGCCGACTTTCCTACAATGAGCAGTTCTTC

J: TRBJ2-1
size: few
D: -
V: TRBV6-6
CDR3: CASSASGADSYNEQFF
DNA: TGTGCCAGCAGTGCCTCTGGGGCGGACTCCTACAATGAGCAGTTCTTC

J: TRBJ2-7
size: few
D: -
V: TRBV5-6
CDR3: CASSPRPGAYEQYF
DNA: TGTGCCAGCTCCCCCCGCCCAGGGGCCTACGAGCAGTACTTC

J: TRBJ2-5
size: -
D: -
V: TRBV7-9
CDR3: CASSLVRGQETQYF
DNA: TGTGCCAGCAGCTTAGTAAGGGGTCAAGAGACCCAGTACTTC

J: TRBJ2-7
size: -
D: TRBD1
V: TRBV9
CDR3: CASSVGDSQSLYEQYF
DNA: TGTGCCAGCAGCGTAGGGGACAGCCAATCCCTCTACGAGCAGTACTTC

J: TRBJ2-7
size: few
D: TRBD2
V: TRBV27
CDR3: CASSTTSGREQYF
DNA: TGTGCCAGCAGCACGACTAGCGGGAGGGAGCAGTACTTC

J: TRBJ2-7
size: -
D: -
V: TRBV18
CDR3: CASSPRLYEQYF
DNA: TGTGCCAGCTCACCCCGACTATACGAGCAGTACTTC

J: TRBJ1-1
size: -
D: TRBD1
V: TRBV13
CDR3: CASSFRQGNPEAFF
DNA: TGTGCCAGCAGCTTTAGACAGGGAAATCCTGAAGCTTTCTTT

J: TRBJ2-5
size: few
D: TRBD1
V: TRBV5-1
CDR3: CASSLRGGGETQYF
DNA: TGCGCCAGCAGCTTGAGAGGGGGCGGAGAGACCCAGTACTTC

J: TRBJ2-1
size: few
D: TRBD1
V: TRBV10-3
CDR3: CAISPGQGKNEQFF
DNA: TGTGCCATCAGCCCTGGACAGGGGAAGAATGAGCAGTTCTTC

J: TRBJ1-6
size: few
D: -
V: TRBV5-1
CDR3: CASRKGSDGSPLHF
DNA: TGCGCCAGCAGAAAAGGGAGCGATGGTTCACCCCTCCACTTT

J: TRBJ1-6
size: -
D: TRBD1
V: TRBV18
CDR3: CASSPVRDAQGALHF
DNA: TGTGCCAGCTCACCGGTGAGGGACGCGCAGGGGGCCCTCCACTTT

J: TRBJ2-3
size: many
D: -
V: TRBV5-1
CDR3: CASSLVTGSTDTQYF
DNA: TGCGCCAGCAGCTTGGTGACAGGTAGCACAGATACGCAGTATTTT

J: TRBJ2-7
size: -
D: TRBD2
V: TRBV7-2
CDR3: CASSLVAGGSAYEQYF
DNA: TGTGCCAGCAGCCTTGTAGCGGGAGGTTCTGCCTACGAGCAGTACTTC

J: TRBJ2-2
size: -
D: TRBD2
V: TRBV5-1
CDR3: CASSQYSGGTGELFF
DNA: TGCGCCAGCAGCCAGTACAGCGGGGGCACCGGGGAGCTGTTTTTT

J: TRBJ1-2
size: few
D: TRBD1
V: TRBV28
CDR3: CASSLRGAHRTGGYTF
DNA: TGTGCCAGCAGTTTACGGGGAGCGCATAGGACAGGGGGCTACACCTTC

J: TRBJ2-4
size: few
D: TRBD2
V: TRBV9
CDR3: CASSVGGGDGNIQYF
DNA: TGTGCCAGCAGCGTAGGCGGGGGGGACGGAAACATTCAGTACTTC

J: TRBJ1-3
size: few
D: TRBD1
V: TRBV27
CDR3: CASRAGGSSGNTIYF
DNA: TGTGCCAGCAGGGCAGGGGGCAGCTCTGGAAACACCATATATTTT

J: TRBJ1-2
size: few
D: TRBD1
V: TRBV28
CDR3: CASSEQGAGNYGYTF
DNA: TGTGCCAGCAGTGAACAGGGGGCGGGTAACTATGGCTACACCTTC